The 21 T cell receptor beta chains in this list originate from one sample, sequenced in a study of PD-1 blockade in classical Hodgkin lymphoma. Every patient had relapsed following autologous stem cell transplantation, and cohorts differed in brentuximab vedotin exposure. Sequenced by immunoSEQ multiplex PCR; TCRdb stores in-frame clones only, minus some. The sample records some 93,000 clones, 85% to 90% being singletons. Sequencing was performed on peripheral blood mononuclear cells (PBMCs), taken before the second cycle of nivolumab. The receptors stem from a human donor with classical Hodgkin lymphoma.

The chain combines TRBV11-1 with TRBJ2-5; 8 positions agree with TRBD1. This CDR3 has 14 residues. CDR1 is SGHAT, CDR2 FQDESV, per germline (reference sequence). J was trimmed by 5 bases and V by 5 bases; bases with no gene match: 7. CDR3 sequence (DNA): TGTGCCAGCAGCCAAGCAGGGGGCGTGGAGACCCAGTACTTC. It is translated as CASSQAGGVETQYF.

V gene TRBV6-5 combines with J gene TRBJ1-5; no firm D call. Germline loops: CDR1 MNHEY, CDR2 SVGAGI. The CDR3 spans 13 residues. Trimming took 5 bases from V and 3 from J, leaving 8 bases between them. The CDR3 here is CASSRVVNQPQHF. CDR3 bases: TGTGCCAGCAGTCGGGTTGTCAATCAGCCCCAGCATTTT.

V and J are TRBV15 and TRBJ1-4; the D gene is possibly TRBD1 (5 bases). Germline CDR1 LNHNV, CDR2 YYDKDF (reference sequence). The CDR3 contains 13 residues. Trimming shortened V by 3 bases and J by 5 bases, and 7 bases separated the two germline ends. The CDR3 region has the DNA TGTGCCACCAGCAGGACAGACAATGAAAAACTGTTTTTT. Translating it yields CATSRTDNEKLFF.

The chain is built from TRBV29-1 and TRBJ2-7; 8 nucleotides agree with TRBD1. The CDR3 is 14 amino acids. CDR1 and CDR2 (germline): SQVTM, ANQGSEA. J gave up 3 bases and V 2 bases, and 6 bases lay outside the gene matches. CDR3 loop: CSVEQTGTGYEQYF. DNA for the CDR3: TGCAGCGTTGAACAAACCGGGACAGGCTACGAGCAGTACTTC.

CDR3 coding DNA: TGTGCCAGCAGCTTAGCGGGTGGGGGGGCCTCCTACGAGCAGTACTTC. Translating gives CASSLAGGGASYEQYF. V gene TRBV7-9 combines with J gene TRBJ2-7; D perhaps matches TRBD2 (7 bases). Trimming left V 0 bases short and J 0 bases short, with 12 bases between. The germline gives CDR1 SEHNR, CDR2 FQNEAQ (reference sequence). The CDR3 has 16 amino acids.

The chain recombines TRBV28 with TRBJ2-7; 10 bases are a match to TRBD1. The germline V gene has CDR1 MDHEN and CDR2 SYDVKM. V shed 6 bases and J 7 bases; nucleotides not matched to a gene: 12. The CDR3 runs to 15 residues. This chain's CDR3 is CASRTPGQGLGEQYF. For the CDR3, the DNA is TGTGCCAGCAGGACCCCGGGACAGGGGCTGGGGGAGCAGTACTTC.

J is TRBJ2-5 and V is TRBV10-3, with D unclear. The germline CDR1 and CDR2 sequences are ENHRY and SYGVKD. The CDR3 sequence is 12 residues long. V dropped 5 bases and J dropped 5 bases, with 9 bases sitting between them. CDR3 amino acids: CAISSSAETQYF. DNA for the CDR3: TGTGCCATCAGTTCCTCTGCGGAGACCCAGTACTTC.

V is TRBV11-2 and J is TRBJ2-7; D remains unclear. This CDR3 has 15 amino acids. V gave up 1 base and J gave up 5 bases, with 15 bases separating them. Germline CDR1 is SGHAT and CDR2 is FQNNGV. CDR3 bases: TGTGCCAGCAGCTTAGTGGCGGTGTTGGTCGACGAGCAGTACTTC. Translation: CASSLVAVLVDEQYF.

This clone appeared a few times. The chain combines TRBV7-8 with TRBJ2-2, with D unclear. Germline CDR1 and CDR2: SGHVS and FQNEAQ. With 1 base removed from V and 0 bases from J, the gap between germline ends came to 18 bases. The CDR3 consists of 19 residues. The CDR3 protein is CASSLVGPGRASNTGELFF. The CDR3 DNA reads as TGTGCCAGCAGCTTAGTTGGTCCGGGTCGCGCTTCGAACACCGGGGAGCTGTTTTTT.

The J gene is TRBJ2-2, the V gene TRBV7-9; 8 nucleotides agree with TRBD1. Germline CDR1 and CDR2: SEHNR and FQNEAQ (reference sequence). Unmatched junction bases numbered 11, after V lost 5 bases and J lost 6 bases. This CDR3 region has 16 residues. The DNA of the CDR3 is TGTGCCAGCAGCCATTCGACAGGGGAGTGGGCCGGGGAGCTGTTTTTT. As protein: CASSHSTGEWAGELFF.

In DNA form, the CDR3 reads TGTGCCACCAGCAGAGGGATTAGCGGGAGCTACGAGCAGTACTTC. Its protein is CATSRGISGSYEQYF. This rearrangement joins TRBV15 to TRBJ2-7, with 9 bases that match TRBD2. The ends lost 1 base at V and 3 bases at J; junction bases unmatched: 4. Per the germline V gene, CDR1 is LNHNV and CDR2 is YYDKDF (reference sequence). This CDR3 is built from 15 residues.

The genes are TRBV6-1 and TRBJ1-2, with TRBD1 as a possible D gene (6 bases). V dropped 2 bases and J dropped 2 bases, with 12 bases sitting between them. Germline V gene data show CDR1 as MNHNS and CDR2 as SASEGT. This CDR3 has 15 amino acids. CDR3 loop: CASSELTGPNYGYTF. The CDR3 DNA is TGTGCCAGCAGTGAACTTACAGGGCCCAACTATGGCTACACCTTC.

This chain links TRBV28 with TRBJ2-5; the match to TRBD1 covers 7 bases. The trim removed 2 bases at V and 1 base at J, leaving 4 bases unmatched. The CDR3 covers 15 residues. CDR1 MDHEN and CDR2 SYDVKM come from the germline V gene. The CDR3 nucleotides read TGTGCCAGCAGTTTAAACAGGGGCCGCCAAGAGACCCAGTACTTC. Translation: CASSLNRGRQETQYF.

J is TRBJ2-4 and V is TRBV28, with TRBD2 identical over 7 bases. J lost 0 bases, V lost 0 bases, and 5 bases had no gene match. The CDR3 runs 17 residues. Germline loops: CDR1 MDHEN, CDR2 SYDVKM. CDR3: CASSLWGEGLAKNIQYF. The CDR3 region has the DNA TGTGCCAGCAGTTTATGGGGGGAGGGTTTAGCCAAAAACATTCAGTACTTC.

The CDR3, as DNA: TGTGCCAGCAGCTATAAGGGTGCAACTAATGAAAAACTGTTTTTT. The encoded protein is CASSYKGATNEKLFF. The V and J genes are TRBV7-9 and TRBJ1-4, with unresolved D. Germline V gene data show CDR1 as SEHNR and CDR2 as FQNEAQ (reference sequence). The CDR3 totals 15 residues. V gave up 4 bases and J gave up 0 bases, with 9 bases separating them.

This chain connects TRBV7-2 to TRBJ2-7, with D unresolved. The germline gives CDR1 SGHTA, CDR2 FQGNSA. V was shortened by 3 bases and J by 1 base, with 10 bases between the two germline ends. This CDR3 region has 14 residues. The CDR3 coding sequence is TGTGCCAGCAGCTTCCAGTCGGCGTCCTACGAGCAGTACTTC. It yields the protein CASSFQSASYEQYF.

This chain's CDR3 is CASSMVGAYEQYF. DNA for the CDR3: TGTGCCAGTAGTATGGTGGGAGCCTACGAGCAGTACTTC. The chain couples TRBV19 to TRBJ2-7, with D possibly being TRBD2 (5 bases). The ends were cut back, 3 bases at V and 2 bases at J, with 8 bases in the middle. CDR3 length: 13 residues. Germline-derived CDR1 and CDR2 are LNHDA and SQIVND (reference sequence).

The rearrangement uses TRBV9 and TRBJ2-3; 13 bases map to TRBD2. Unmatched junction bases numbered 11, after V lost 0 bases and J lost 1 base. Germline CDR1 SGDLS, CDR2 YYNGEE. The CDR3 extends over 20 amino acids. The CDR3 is CASSVGTSGSTLGGTDTQYF. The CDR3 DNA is TGTGCCAGCAGCGTAGGGACTAGCGGGAGCACTTTGGGGGGCACAGATACGCAGTATTTT. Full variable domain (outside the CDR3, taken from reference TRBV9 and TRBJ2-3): DSGVTQTPKHLITATGQRVTLRCSPRSGDLSVYWYQQSLDQGLQFLIQYYNGEERAKGNILERFSAQQFPDLHSELNLSSLELGDSALYFCASSVGTSGSTLGGTDTQYFGPGTRLTVL.

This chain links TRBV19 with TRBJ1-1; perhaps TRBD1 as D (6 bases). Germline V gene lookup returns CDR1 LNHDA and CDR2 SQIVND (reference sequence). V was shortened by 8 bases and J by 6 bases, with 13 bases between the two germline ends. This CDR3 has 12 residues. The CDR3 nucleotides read TGTGCCAGTCGAACAGGGTTGTCTGAAGCTTTCTTT. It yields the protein CASRTGLSEAFF. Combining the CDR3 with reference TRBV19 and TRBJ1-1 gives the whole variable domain DGGITQSPKYLFRKEGQNVTLSCEQNLNHDAMYWYRQDPGQGLRLIYYSQIVNDFQKGDIAEGYSVSREKKESFPLTVTSAQKNPTAFYLCASRTGLSEAFFGQGTRLTVV.

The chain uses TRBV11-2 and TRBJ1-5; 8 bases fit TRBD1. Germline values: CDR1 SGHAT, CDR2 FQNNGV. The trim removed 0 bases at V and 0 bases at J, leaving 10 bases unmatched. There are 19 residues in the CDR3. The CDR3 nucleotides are TGTGCCAGCAGCTTAGAGCCGGGACAGGAGATGTATAGCAATCAGCCCCAGCATTTT. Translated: CASSLEPGQEMYSNQPQHF. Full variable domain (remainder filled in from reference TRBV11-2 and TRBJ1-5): EAGVAQSPRYKIIEKRQSVAFWCNPISGHATLYWYQQILGQGPKLLIQFQNNGVVDDSQLPKDRFSAERLKGVDSTLKIQPAKLEDSAVYLCASSLEPGQEMYSNQPQHFGDGTRLSIL.

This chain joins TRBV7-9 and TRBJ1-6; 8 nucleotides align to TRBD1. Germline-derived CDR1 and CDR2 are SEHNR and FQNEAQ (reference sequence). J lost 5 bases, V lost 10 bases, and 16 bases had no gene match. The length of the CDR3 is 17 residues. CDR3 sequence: CATPASGGLVDNSPLHF. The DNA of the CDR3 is TGTGCCACCCCAGCCTCAGGGGGCCTTGTTGATAATTCACCCCTCCACTTT.